Following are 30 T cell receptor beta chains from one sample sequenced in a study of T cell changes during pregnancy in multiple sclerosis. Method: immunoSEQ multiplex PCR; TCRdb's copy keeps in-frame clones and lacks some. The sample lists roughly 66,000 clones; about nine tenths were seen once. The sample consisted of peripheral blood, taken in the first trimester of pregnancy. Every receptor here comes from a female donor with multiple sclerosis, enrolled in a pregnancy study.

This chain joins TRBV5-4 and TRBJ2-3; perhaps TRBD1 as D (5 bases). The germline V and J ends were trimmed by 4 bases and 7 bases, with 22 bases remaining between them. The CDR3 totals 16 residues. Per germline, CDR1 SGHNT and CDR2 YYREEE (reference sequence). Written as DNA, the CDR3 is TGTGCCAGCAGCGAAGGCCTCGTAGCAGGGTACAATACGCAGTATTTT. As protein: CASSEGLVAGYNTQYF.

J is TRBJ2-5 and V is TRBV5-6; D remains ambiguous. CDR3 size: 13 residues. V was shortened by 1 base and J by 6 bases, with 10 bases between the two germline ends. Looked up from germline, CDR1 is SGHDT and CDR2 is YYEEEE. Here the CDR3 reads CASSLWQVQTQYF. For the CDR3, the DNA is TGTGCCAGCAGCTTGTGGCAGGTTCAGACCCAGTACTTC.

The CDR3 bases are TGTGCCAGCAGCTTGGCTAGCGGGAGGCACTACAATGAGCAGTTCTTC. This codes for CASSLASGRHYNEQFF. The J gene is TRBJ2-1, the V gene TRBV7-9, with 11 bases matching TRBD2. This CDR3 has 16 residues. Germline CDR1 is SEHNR and CDR2 is FQNEAQ (reference sequence). The J segment lost 3 bases and the V segment lost 3 bases, leaving 4 bases of the junction unmatched.

The chain carries TRBV7-9 and TRBJ2-1, with TRBD2 matching over 14 bases. The CDR3 contains 16 residues. J lost 8 bases, V lost 3 bases, and 6 bases had no gene match. From germline, CDR1 is SEHNR and CDR2 FQNEAQ (reference sequence). The CDR3 protein is CASSFPGLAGAHEQFF. Here the CDR3 DNA reads TGTGCCAGCAGCTTCCCGGGACTAGCGGGAGCCCATGAGCAGTTCTTC.

The chain combines TRBV6-5 with TRBJ1-1; no clear D gene. V was shortened by 5 bases and J by 0 bases, with 7 bases between the two germline ends. This CDR3 contains 13 residues. CDR1 is MNHEY and CDR2 is SVGAGI in the germline V gene. The CDR3 is CASSGGVNTEAFF. The CDR3, as DNA: TGTGCCAGCAGTGGAGGTGTGAACACTGAAGCTTTCTTT.

The genes are TRBV27 and TRBJ2-1, with no clear D. From germline, CDR1 is MNHEY and CDR2 SMNVEV (reference sequence). Trimming cost V 6 bases and J 0 bases, with 6 bases left between them. The CDR3 covers 13 residues. CDR3 amino acids: CASRDSSYNEQFF. CDR3 in DNA: TGTGCCAGCAGAGATAGCTCCTACAATGAGCAGTTCTTC.

The chain links TRBV28 to TRBJ2-7, with 8 positions matching TRBD1. Germline assignment: CDR1 MDHEN and CDR2 SYDVKM. The CDR3 consists of 12 residues. Trimming cost V 6 bases and J 3 bases; bases outside gene matches: 1. CDR3 in DNA: TGTGCCAGCAGCACAGGGGGCTACGAGCAGTACTTC. Translation: CASSTGGYEQYF. Variable domain in full (rest from reference TRBV28 and TRBJ2-7): DVKVTQSSRYLVKRTGEKVFLECVQDMDHENMFWYRQDPGLGLRLIYFSYDVKMKEKGDIPEGYSVSREKKERFSLILESASTNQTSMYLCASSTGGYEQYFGPGTRLTVT.

V and J are TRBV6-5 and TRBJ1-3; tentative D call: TRBD1 (5 bases). Per the germline V gene, CDR1 is MNHEY and CDR2 is SVGAGI. There are 12 residues in the CDR3. The germline V and J ends were trimmed by 6 bases and 11 bases, with 14 bases remaining between them. CDR3 region: CASRGTGDPIYF. Written as DNA, the CDR3 is TGTGCCAGCAGGGGAACAGGAGACCCCATATATTTT.

The DNA of the CDR3 is TGTGCCAGTAGTATAGAAGGCAGGGGGCGAGCTTTCTTT. It encodes CASSIEGRGRAFF. The chain recombines TRBV19 with TRBJ1-1; 8 nucleotides align to TRBD1. V lost 0 bases and J lost 10; bases outside the gene matches: 4. Germline V gives CDR1 LNHDA, CDR2 SQIVND (reference sequence). This CDR3 is built from 13 residues.

This chain connects TRBV4-2 to TRBJ2-1, with 7 bases matching TRBD2. V gave up 1 base and J gave up 6 bases; unmatched junction bases: 9. CDR3 length equals 16 residues. Germline V gene data show CDR1 as LGHNA and CDR2 as YNFKEQ. Written as DNA, the CDR3 is TGTGCCAGCAGCCAAGGGAGGTCCCGGGGGGTCAATGAGCAGTTCTTC. The encoded protein is CASSQGRSRGVNEQFF.

This rearrangement joins TRBV28 to TRBJ2-5; 9 bases fit TRBD2. With 4 bases clipped from V and 1 base from J, the junction kept 4 bases outside the gene matches. The length of the CDR3 is 15 residues. Germline assignment: CDR1 MDHEN and CDR2 SYDVKM. CDR3 in amino acids: CASSSPTSGQETQYF. CDR3 in DNA: TGTGCCAGCAGTTCTCCGACTAGCGGCCAAGAGACCCAGTACTTC.

The chain employs TRBV18 and TRBJ1-2, with 8 bases matching TRBD1. Germline CDR1 is KGHSH and CDR2 is LQKENI. CDR3 length: 14 amino acids. V lost 6 bases and J lost 8; bases outside the gene matches: 11. The DNA for the CDR3 is TGTGCCAGCTCCCCGGGACAGGAAGGTCAAGGCTACACCTTC. This gives the protein CASSPGQEGQGYTF.

This clone was found once. The gene calls are TRBV7-9 and TRBJ1-2; weak D call: TRBD1 (5 bases). Germline loops: CDR1 SEHNR, CDR2 FQNEAQ (reference sequence). V was trimmed by 11 bases and J by 8 bases, leaving 15 bases between them. The CDR3 contains 11 residues. The CDR3 DNA reads as TGTGCCTGGGGGGAGGACGGCGGCTACACCTTC. Residues: CAWGEDGGYTF.

V usage is TRBV13 and J usage is TRBJ2-3, with D perhaps matching TRBD2 (6 bases). Germline assignment: CDR1 PRHDT and CDR2 FYEKMQ (reference sequence). V was trimmed by 8 bases and J by 2 bases, leaving 14 bases between them. This CDR3 contains 14 residues. The CDR3 coding sequence is TGTGCCAGCTGGCGGCGGGATCCCACAGATACGCAGTATTTT. Its protein is CASWRRDPTDTQYF.

This rearrangement joins TRBV7-9 to TRBJ2-5; possible D gene TRBD1, 5 bases. Germline V gene data show CDR1 as SEHNR and CDR2 as FQNEAQ (reference sequence). The length of the CDR3 is 13 residues. Trimming removed 4 bases at V and 2 bases at J, with 8 bases between. The CDR3 loop reads CASSSDRQETQYF. Here the CDR3 DNA reads TGTGCCAGCAGCTCCGACAGACAAGAGACCCAGTACTTC.

The chain carries TRBV9 and TRBJ2-5, with a possible D match to TRBD2 (7 bases). The V gene's germline CDR1 is SGDLS and CDR2 YYNGEE. The CDR3 runs 14 residues. Trimming pared 3 bases from V and 4 bases from J, leaving 13 bases between. The CDR3 sequence: CASSGTGRVETQYF. For the CDR3, the DNA is TGTGCCAGCAGCGGAACAGGGAGGGTAGAGACCCAGTACTTC.

The V gene is TRBV7-9, the J gene TRBJ1-2; the match to TRBD1 covers 7 bases. This CDR3 has 14 residues. CDR1 is SEHNR, CDR2 FQNEAQ, per germline (reference sequence). Germline trimming cut 1 base from V and 7 bases from J; bases unmatched to any gene: 6. The CDR3 protein is CASSLVDRALGYTF. In nucleotides, the CDR3 is TGTGCCAGCAGCTTAGTAGACAGGGCACTTGGCTACACCTTC.

This clone was observed a single time. The chain uses TRBV18 and TRBJ2-5; D ambiguous. The V gene lost 2 bases and the J gene lost 4 bases, with 5 bases spanning the gap. CDR1 is KGHSH and CDR2 is LQKENI in the germline V gene. This CDR3 is 12 amino acids long. The CDR3 loop is CASSPIRETQYF. The CDR3 nucleotides read TGTGCCAGCTCACCAATCAGAGAGACCCAGTACTTC.

This chain links TRBV27 with TRBJ2-3; D is possibly TRBD2 (6 bases). The V end lost 5 bases, the J end lost 6 bases, and 9 bases lay between the germline ends. The CDR3 covers 12 residues. CDR1 is MNHEY and CDR2 is SMNVEV in the germline V gene (reference sequence). The CDR3 sequence is CASSLGRDTQYF. Written as DNA, the CDR3 is TGTGCCAGCAGTCTAGGGAGGGATACGCAGTATTTT.

This clone was picked up a small number of times. The chain couples TRBV27 to TRBJ2-1; 12 positions match TRBD2. With 5 bases clipped from V and 6 bases from J, the junction kept 8 bases outside the gene matches. This CDR3 has 16 residues. Germline CDR1 MNHEY, CDR2 SMNVEV (reference sequence). CDR3 loop: CASSPIRTSGINEQFF. CDR3 DNA sequence: TGTGCCAGCAGTCCGATCCGGACTAGCGGGATCAATGAGCAGTTCTTC.

Only a few counts were recorded for this clone. The genes are TRBV5-1 and TRBJ2-1, with TRBD2 matching over 10 bases. The CDR3 totals 17 residues. V shed 4 bases and J 9 bases; nucleotides not matched to a gene: 16. CDR1 SGHRS and CDR2 YFSETQ come from the germline V gene. The CDR3 sequence is CASSPAAGGQKSGEQFF. CDR3 sequence (DNA): TGCGCCAGCAGCCCGGCAGCGGGAGGGCAAAAGTCGGGTGAGCAGTTCTTC. The full variable domain, in which reference TRBV5-1 and TRBJ2-1 provide the parts outside the CDR3, is KAGVTQTPRYLIKTRGQQVTLSCSPISGHRSVSWYQQTPGQGLQFLFEYFSETQRNKGNFPGRFSGRQFSNSRSEMNVSTLELGDSALYLCASSPAAGGQKSGEQFFGPGTRLTVL.

This clone appeared a single time. The CDR3 region is CASSPGGRVGEETQYF. The CDR3 coding sequence is TGTGCCAGCAGCCCAGGGGGCAGGGTCGGAGAAGAGACCCAGTACTTC. V gene TRBV11-2 combines with J gene TRBJ2-5, with 8 bases matching TRBD1. CDR1 is SGHAT, CDR2 FQNNGV, per germline. Germline trimming cut 5 bases from V and 3 bases from J; bases unmatched to any gene: 11. The CDR3 consists of 16 residues.

The V gene is TRBV7-2, the J gene TRBJ1-1; D is undetermined. Germline V gene data show CDR1 as SGHTA and CDR2 as FQGNSA. V was pared by 1 base and J by 4 bases, with 13 bases between. The CDR3 covers 15 residues. The CDR3 coding sequence is TGTGCCAGCAGCTTAGGCCGCGGAGGGTCCACTGAAGCTTTCTTT. Translation gives CASSLGRGGSTEAFF. Full variable domain (missing parts from reference TRBV7-2 and TRBJ1-1): GAGVSQSPSNKVTEKGKDVELRCDPISGHTALYWYRQSLGQGLEFLIYFQGNSAPDKSGLPSDRFSAERTGGSVSTLTIQRTQQEDSAVYLCASSLGRGGSTEAFFGQGTRLTVV.

The rearrangement uses TRBV30 and TRBJ2-7; 9 nucleotides align to TRBD2. V lost 5 bases, J lost 3 bases, and 14 bases stayed unmatched. Looked up from germline, CDR1 is GTSNPN and CDR2 is SVGIG (reference sequence). The length of the CDR3 is 16 residues. The CDR3 loop is CAWGLAGGGRVYEQYF. CDR3 sequence (DNA): TGTGCCTGGGGCCTCGCCGGGGGCGGGAGGGTCTACGAGCAGTACTTC.

Notes on this clone: Other DNA sequences from this sample encode an identical CDR3 as well. The V gene is TRBV7-6, the J gene TRBJ2-1, with 11 bases fitting TRBD2. Germline V gene data show CDR1 as SGHVS and CDR2 as FNYEAQ. V was clipped by 5 bases and J by 4 bases; unmatched bases: 4. This CDR3 region has 15 residues. CDR3 sequence reads: CASSLGTSGYNEQFF. DNA for the CDR3: TGTGCCAGCAGCCTCGGGACTAGCGGTTACAATGAGCAGTTCTTC.

The V and J genes are TRBV2 and TRBJ2-7; TRBD2 matches 10 bases. CDR3 size: 14 residues. J lost 2 bases, V lost 6 bases, and 4 bases had no gene match. CDR1 is SNHLY, CDR2 FYNNEI, per germline. The CDR3 DNA sequence: TGTGCCAGCAGGGCTCTAGCGGGGGCCTACGAGCAGTACTTC. Protein product: CASRALAGAYEQYF.

This chain uses TRBV30 with TRBJ1-5; D gene ambiguous. The V and J ends lost 5 bases and 0 bases respectively, with 11 bases between them. The CDR3 length is 14 residues. The germline V gene encodes CDR1 GTSNPN and CDR2 SVGIG (reference sequence). The CDR3 DNA reads as TGTGCCTGGGGAAGCGAGAATAGCAATCAGCCCCAGCATTTT. It is translated as CAWGSENSNQPQHF.

This chain joins TRBV19 and TRBJ1-4; tentatively, D is TRBD1 (6 bases). The CDR3 has 20 residues. V lost 0 bases and J 0 bases, leaving 20 bases between the germline ends. Per germline, CDR1 LNHDA and CDR2 SQIVND (reference sequence). The CDR3 protein is CASSIDRAPGQTSTNEKLFF. In DNA form, the CDR3 reads TGTGCCAGTAGTATAGACCGGGCTCCCGGACAGACCTCAACTAATGAAAAACTGTTTTTT. The full variable domain, with the rest looked up from reference TRBV19 and TRBJ1-4, is DGGITQSPKYLFRKEGQNVTLSCEQNLNHDAMYWYRQDPGQGLRLIYYSQIVNDFQKGDIAEGYSVSREKKESFPLTVTSAQKNPTAFYLCASSIDRAPGQTSTNEKLFFGSGTQLSVL.

The chain uses TRBV9 and TRBJ2-7; a possible D gene is TRBD1 (5 bases). Germline V gives CDR1 SGDLS, CDR2 YYNGEE. The CDR3 spans 14 residues. With 0 bases removed from V and 2 bases from J, the gap between germline ends came to 9 bases. DNA of the CDR3: TGTGCCAGCAGCGTAGGAGACAGCCCCTACGAGCAGTACTTC. This codes for CASSVGDSPYEQYF.

The genes are TRBV25-1 and TRBJ1-1; 7 nucleotides agree with TRBD1. The CDR3 loop spans 14 amino acids. J was trimmed by 7 bases and V by 1 base; bases with no gene match: 6. Per germline, CDR1 MGHDK and CDR2 SYGVNS. CDR3 in DNA: TGTGCCAGCAGTGAATCCACAGGGGTCGATGAAGCTTTCTTT. This translates into CASSESTGVDEAFF.